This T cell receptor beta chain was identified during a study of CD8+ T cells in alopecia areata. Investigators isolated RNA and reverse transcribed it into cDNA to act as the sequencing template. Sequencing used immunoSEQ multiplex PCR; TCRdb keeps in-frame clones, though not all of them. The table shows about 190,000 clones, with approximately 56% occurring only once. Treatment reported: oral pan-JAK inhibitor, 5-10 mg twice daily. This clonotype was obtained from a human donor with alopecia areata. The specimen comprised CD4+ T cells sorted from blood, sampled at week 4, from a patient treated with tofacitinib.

Here the CDR3 DNA reads TGTGCCAGCAGTGTATACAATGAGCAGTTCTTC. As protein: CASSVYNEQFF. This chain uses TRBV28 with TRBJ2-1; D gene unclear. The CDR3 covers 11 residues. Trimming pared 5 bases from V and 4 bases from J, leaving 3 bases between. Germline lookup yields CDR1 MDHEN and CDR2 SYDVKM.